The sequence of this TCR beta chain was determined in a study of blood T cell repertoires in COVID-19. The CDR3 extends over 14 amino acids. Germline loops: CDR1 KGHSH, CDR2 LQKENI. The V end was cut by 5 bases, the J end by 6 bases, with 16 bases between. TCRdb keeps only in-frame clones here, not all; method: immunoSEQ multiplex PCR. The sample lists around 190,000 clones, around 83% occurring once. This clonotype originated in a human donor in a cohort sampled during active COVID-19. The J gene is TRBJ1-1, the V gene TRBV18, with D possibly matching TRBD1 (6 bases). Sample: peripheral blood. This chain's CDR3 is CASSERGGVAEAFF. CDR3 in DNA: TGTGCCAGCTCAGAACGGGGGGGCGTCGCTGAAGCTTTCTTT.